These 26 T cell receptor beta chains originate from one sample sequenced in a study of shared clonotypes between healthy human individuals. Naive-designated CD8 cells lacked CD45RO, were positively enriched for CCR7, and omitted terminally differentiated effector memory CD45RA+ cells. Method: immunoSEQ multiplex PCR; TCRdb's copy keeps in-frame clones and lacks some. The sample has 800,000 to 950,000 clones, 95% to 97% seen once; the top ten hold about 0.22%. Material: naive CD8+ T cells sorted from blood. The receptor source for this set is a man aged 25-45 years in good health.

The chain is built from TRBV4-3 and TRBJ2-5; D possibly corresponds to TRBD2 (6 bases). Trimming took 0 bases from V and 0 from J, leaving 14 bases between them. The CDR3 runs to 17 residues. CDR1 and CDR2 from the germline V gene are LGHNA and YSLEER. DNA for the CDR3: TGCGCCAGCAGCCAAGATTTGGTCCGGGACTACCAAGAGACCCAGTACTTC. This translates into CASSQDLVRDYQETQYF.

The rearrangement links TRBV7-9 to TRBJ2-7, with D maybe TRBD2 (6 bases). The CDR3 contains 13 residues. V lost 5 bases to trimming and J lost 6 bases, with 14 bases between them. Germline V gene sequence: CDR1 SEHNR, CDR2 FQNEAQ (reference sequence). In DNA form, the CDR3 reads TGTGCCAGCAGCCCCGGGAGTGTCCGCGAGCAGTACTTC. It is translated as CASSPGSVREQYF.

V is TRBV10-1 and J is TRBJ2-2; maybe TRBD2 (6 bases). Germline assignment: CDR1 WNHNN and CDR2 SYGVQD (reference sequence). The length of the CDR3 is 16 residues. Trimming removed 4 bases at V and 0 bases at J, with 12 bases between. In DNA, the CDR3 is TGCGCCAGCAGTGCGACCGGGACTCCGAACACCGGGGAGCTGTTTTTT. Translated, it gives CASSATGTPNTGELFF.

CDR3 sequence: CASSLSGADYEQFF. The DNA for the CDR3 is TGCGCCAGCAGCTTGTCAGGGGCTGATTATGAGCAGTTCTTC. This chain links TRBV5-1 with TRBJ2-1, with a weak D call TRBD1 (6 bases). Trimming took 1 base from V and 8 from J, leaving 13 bases between them. Germline CDR1 is SGHRS and CDR2 is YFSETQ. The length of the CDR3 is 14 residues.

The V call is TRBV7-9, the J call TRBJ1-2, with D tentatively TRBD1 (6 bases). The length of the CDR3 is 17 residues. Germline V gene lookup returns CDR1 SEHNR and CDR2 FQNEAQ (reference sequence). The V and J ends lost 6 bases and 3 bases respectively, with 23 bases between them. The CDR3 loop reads CASRSSIGGAPDYGYTF. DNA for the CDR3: TGTGCCAGCAGGTCCTCGATTGGGGGGGCACCCGACTATGGCTACACCTTC.

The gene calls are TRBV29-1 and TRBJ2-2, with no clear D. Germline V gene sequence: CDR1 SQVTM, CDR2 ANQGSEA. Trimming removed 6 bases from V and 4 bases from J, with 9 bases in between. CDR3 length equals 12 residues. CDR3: CSVRALTGELFF. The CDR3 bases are TGCAGCGTCCGGGCCCTCACCGGGGAGCTGTTTTTT.

CDR3 region: CASSQEYSPGQGAYEQYF. In nucleotides, the CDR3 is TGCGCCAGCAGCCAAGAATATTCCCCGGGACAGGGGGCCTACGAGCAGTACTTC. The J gene is TRBJ2-7, the V gene TRBV4-1, with 11 bases lining up with TRBD1. CDR1 is MGHRA and CDR2 is YSYEKL in the germline V gene. This CDR3 region has 18 residues. V dropped 0 bases and J dropped 2; count of bases not matched to a gene: 9.

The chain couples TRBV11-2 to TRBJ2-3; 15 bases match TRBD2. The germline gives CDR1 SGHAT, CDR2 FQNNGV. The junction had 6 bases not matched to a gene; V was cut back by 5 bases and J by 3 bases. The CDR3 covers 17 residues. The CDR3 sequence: CASSAGLAGGITDTQYF. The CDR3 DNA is TGTGCCAGCAGCGCGGGACTAGCGGGAGGAATTACAGATACGCAGTATTTT.

The CDR3 here is CASSLPGRTGELFF. As DNA, the CDR3 is TGTGCCAGCAGCCTTCCAGGGAGGACCGGGGAGCTGTTTTTT. The chain combines TRBV14 with TRBJ2-2; perhaps TRBD2 as D (6 bases). The length of the CDR3 is 14 residues. Germline lookup yields CDR1 SGHDN and CDR2 FVKESK. V was clipped by 4 bases and J by 5 bases, with 11 bases between them.

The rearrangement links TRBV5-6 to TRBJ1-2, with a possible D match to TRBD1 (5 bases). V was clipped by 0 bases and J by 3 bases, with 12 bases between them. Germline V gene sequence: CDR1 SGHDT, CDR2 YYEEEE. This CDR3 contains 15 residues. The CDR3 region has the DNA TGTGCCAGCAGCTTGGCGACAGCCAACTACTATGGCTACACCTTC. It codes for CASSLATANYYGYTF.

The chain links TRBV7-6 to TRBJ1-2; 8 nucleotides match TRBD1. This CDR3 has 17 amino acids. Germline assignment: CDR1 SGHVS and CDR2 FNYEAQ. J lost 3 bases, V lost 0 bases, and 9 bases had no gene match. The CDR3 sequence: CASSLATGEGGYYGYTF. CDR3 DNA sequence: TGTGCCAGCAGCTTAGCGACAGGGGAAGGGGGTTACTATGGCTACACCTTC.

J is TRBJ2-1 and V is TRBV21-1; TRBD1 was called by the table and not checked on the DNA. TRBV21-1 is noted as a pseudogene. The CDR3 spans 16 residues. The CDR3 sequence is CASSTEGDRSYNEQFF. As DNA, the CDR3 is TGTGCCAGCAGCACAGAGGGGGATCGATCCTACAATGAGCAGTTCTTC.

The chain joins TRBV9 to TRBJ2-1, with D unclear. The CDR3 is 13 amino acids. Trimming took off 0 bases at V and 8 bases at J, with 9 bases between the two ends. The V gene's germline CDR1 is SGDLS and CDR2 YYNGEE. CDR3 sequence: CASSVDSPDEQFF. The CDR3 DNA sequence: TGTGCCAGCAGCGTAGACAGCCCAGATGAGCAGTTCTTC.

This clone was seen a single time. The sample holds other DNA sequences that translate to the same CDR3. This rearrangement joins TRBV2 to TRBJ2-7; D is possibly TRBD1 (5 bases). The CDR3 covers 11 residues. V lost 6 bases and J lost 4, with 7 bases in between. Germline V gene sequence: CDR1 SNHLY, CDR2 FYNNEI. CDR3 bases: TGTGCCAGCAGGGACAATTACGAGCAGTACTTC. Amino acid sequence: CASRDNYEQYF.

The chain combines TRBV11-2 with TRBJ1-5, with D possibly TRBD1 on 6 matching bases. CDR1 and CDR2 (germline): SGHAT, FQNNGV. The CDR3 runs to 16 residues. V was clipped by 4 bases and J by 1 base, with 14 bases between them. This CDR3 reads CASSSGQYGSNQPQHF. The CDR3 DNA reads TGTGCCAGCAGCTCCGGACAGTATGGGAGCAATCAGCCCCAGCATTTT.

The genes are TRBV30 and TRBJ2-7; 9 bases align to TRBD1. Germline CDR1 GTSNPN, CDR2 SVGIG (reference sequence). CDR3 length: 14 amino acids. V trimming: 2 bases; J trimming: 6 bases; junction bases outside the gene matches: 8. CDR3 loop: CAWSWTGALGEQYF. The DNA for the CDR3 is TGTGCCTGGAGTTGGACAGGGGCTCTAGGCGAGCAGTACTTC.

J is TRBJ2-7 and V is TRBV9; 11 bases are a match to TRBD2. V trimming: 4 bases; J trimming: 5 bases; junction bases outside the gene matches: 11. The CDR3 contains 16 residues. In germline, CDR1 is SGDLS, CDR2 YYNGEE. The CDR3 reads CASSLRLAGHVNEQYF. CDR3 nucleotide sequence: TGTGCCAGCAGCCTAAGACTAGCGGGACATGTAAACGAGCAGTACTTC.

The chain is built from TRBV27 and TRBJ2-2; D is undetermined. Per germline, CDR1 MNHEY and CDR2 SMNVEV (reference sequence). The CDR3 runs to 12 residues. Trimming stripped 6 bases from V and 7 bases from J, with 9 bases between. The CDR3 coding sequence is TGTGCCAGCAGCCCCCCAATCGGGGAGCTGTTTTTT. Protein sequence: CASSPPIGELFF.

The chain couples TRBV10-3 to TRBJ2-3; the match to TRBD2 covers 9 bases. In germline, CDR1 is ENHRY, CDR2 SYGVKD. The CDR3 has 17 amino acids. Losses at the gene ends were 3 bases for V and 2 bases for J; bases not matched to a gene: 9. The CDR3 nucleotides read TGTGCCATCAGTGATAGGGCTAGCGGGAAAACCACAGATACGCAGTATTTT. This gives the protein CAISDRASGKTTDTQYF.

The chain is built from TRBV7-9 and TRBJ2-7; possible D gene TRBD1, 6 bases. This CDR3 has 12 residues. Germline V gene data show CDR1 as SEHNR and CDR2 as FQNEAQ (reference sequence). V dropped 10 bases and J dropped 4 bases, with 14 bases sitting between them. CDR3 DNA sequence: TGTGCCACAGACAGGAATTCGTACGAGCAGTACTTC. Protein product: CATDRNSYEQYF. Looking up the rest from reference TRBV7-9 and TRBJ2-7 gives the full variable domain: DTGVSQNPRHKITKRGQNVTFRCDPISEHNRLYWYRQTLGQGPEFLTYFQNEAQLEKSRLLSDRFSAERPKGSFSTLEIQRTEQGDSAMYLCATDRNSYEQYFGPGTRLTVT.

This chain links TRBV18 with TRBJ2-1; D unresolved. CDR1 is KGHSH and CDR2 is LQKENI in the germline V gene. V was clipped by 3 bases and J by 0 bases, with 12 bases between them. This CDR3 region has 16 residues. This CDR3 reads CASSPWKAGSYNEQFF. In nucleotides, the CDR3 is TGTGCCAGCTCACCTTGGAAGGCCGGCTCCTACAATGAGCAGTTCTTC.

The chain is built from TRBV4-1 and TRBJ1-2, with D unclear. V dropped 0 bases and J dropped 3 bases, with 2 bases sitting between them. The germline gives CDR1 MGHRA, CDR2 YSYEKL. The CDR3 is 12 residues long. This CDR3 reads CASSQDDYGYTF. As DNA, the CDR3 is TGCGCCAGCAGCCAAGATGACTATGGCTACACCTTC.

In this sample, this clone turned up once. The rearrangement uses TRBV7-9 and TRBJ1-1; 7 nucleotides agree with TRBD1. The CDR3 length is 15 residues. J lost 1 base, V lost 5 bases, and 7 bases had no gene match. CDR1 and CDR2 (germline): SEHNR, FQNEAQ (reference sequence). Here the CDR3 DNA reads TGTGCCAGCAGCCAGGGGGGACAACCGAACACTGAAGCTTTCTTT. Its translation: CASSQGGQPNTEAFF. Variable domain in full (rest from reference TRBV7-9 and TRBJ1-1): DTGVSQNPRHKITKRGQNVTFRCDPISEHNRLYWYRQTLGQGPEFLTYFQNEAQLEKSRLLSDRFSAERPKGSFSTLEIQRTEQGDSAMYLCASSQGGQPNTEAFFGQGTRLTVV.

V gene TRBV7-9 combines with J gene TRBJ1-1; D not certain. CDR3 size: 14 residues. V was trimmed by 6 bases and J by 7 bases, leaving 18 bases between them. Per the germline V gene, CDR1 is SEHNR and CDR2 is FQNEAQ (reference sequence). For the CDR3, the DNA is TGTGCCAGCAGTCAACGCGGGAGGCTACTTGAAGCTTTCTTT. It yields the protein CASSQRGRLLEAFF.

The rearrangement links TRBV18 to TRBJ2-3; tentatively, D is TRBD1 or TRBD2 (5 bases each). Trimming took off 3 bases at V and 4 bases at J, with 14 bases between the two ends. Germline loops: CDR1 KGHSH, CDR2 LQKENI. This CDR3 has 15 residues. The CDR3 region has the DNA TGTGCCAGCTCACCGCCGGACTCGGGACCAGATACGCAGTATTTT. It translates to CASSPPDSGPDTQYF.

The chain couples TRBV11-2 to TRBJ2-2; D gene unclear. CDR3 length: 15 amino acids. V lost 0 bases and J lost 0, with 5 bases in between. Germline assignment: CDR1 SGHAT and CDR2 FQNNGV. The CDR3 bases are TGTGCCAGCAGCTTAGACACACCGAACACCGGGGAGCTGTTTTTT. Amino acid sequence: CASSLDTPNTGELFF.